The 11 T cell receptor beta chains reported below all come from one sample, sequenced in a study of CD8 T cells in ankylosing spondylitis. Study-wide findings and caveats: For ankylosing spondylitis blood, a TCR beta motif of 7 or 8 highly homologous variants appeared characteristic.

Their recognized antigens are unknown. One entry per CDR3 protein results from TCRdb running MiXCR on the 5' RACE reads. The data show about 800,000 distinct CDR3 sequences, about 12% seen once. Material for sequencing was blood, either unsorted or a sorted T cell fraction (not recorded which). The receptors were sampled from a male donor with ankylosing spondylitis.

This rearrangement joins TRBV28 to TRBJ1-1; TRBD1 agrees at 9 bases. The CDR3 length is 14 residues. Germline CDR1 and CDR2: MDHEN and SYDVKM. Trimming at V came to 7 bases and at J to 5 bases, leaving 8 bases not matched to a gene. CDR3 coding DNA: TGTGCCAGCACCCCACAGGGGGCTAGTACTGAAGCTTTCTTT. This translates into CASTPQGASTEAFF.

The V call is TRBV5-1, the J call TRBJ2-1; 9 nucleotides agree with TRBD2. The germline gives CDR1 SGHRS, CDR2 YFSETQ. V gave up 0 bases and J gave up 0 bases; unmatched junction bases: 7. The CDR3 is made up of 18 amino acids. CDR3 nucleotide sequence: TGCGCCAGCAGCTTGGCGTCGGCTAGCGGGGCCTCCTACAATGAGCAGTTCTTC. It encodes CASSLASASGASYNEQFF.

The V call is TRBV5-1, the J call TRBJ1-1, with a tentative D call TRBD1 (5 bases). The CDR3 sequence is 15 residues long. Trimming took off 3 bases at V and 1 base at J, with 13 bases between the two ends. CDR1 is SGHRS, CDR2 YFSETQ, per germline. The CDR3 loop reads CASSSRPTANTEAFF. Here the CDR3 DNA reads TGCGCCAGCAGCTCGCGGCCGACAGCGAACACTGAAGCTTTCTTT.

Only a few counts were recorded for this clonotype. The chain joins TRBV4-3 to TRBJ2-7; maybe TRBD1 (6 bases). CDR1 LGHNA and CDR2 YSLEER come from the germline V gene. The CDR3 extends over 16 amino acids. V gave up 3 bases and J gave up 0 bases, with 15 bases separating them. The DNA for the CDR3 is TGCGCCAGCAGCCATTTCGGGCAGGGGTCCTCCTACGAGCAGTACTTC. Its protein product is CASSHFGQGSSYEQYF.

This clonotype has only a few counts. This rearrangement joins TRBV4-1 to TRBJ1-5; maybe TRBD1 (5 bases). Germline V gives CDR1 MGHRA, CDR2 YSYEKL. The CDR3 loop spans 13 amino acids. The germline V and J ends were trimmed by 1 base and 9 bases, with 10 bases remaining between them. CDR3 region: CASSQVTGAPQHF. Written as DNA, the CDR3 is TGCGCCAGCAGCCAAGTGACCGGGGCGCCCCAGCATTTT.

This clonotype was picked up many times. The chain links TRBV5-1 to TRBJ2-1; TRBD2 agrees at 14 bases. V trimming: 2 bases; J trimming: 4 bases; junction bases outside the gene matches: 5. CDR3 size: 17 residues. CDR1 and CDR2 from the germline V gene are SGHRS and YFSETQ. CDR3 nucleotide sequence: TGCGCCAGCAGCTTTATGGGACTAGCGGGAGTTTACAATGAGCAGTTCTTC. It translates to CASSFMGLAGVYNEQFF.

This clonotype was seen a handful of times. CDR3 loop: CASSLQSSGPRGETQYF. The CDR3 DNA reads TGTGCCAGCAGTTTGCAAAGCTCGGGCCCCAGAGGGGAGACCCAGTACTTC. The J gene is TRBJ2-5, the V gene TRBV28, with a weak D call TRBD2 (5 bases). Per germline, CDR1 MDHEN and CDR2 SYDVKM. This CDR3 is 17 amino acids long. Trimming shortened V by 3 bases and J by 5 bases, and 22 bases separated the two germline ends. Full variable domain (missing parts from reference TRBV28 and TRBJ2-5): DVKVTQSSRYLVKRTGEKVFLECVQDMDHENMFWYRQDPGLGLRLIYFSYDVKMKEKGDIPEGYSVSREKKERFSLILESASTNQTSMYLCASSLQSSGPRGETQYFGPGTRLLVL.

This clonotype was seen more than once but under ten times. The J gene is TRBJ2-2, the V gene TRBV10-3; D possibly uses TRBD1 or TRBD2 (6 bases each). The CDR3 is made up of 17 amino acids. Trimming cost V 0 bases and J 3 bases, with 14 bases left between them. The germline V gene has CDR1 ENHRY and CDR2 SYGVKD. The CDR3 region is CAISESQQGTYTGELFF. As DNA, the CDR3 is TGTGCCATCAGTGAGTCTCAGCAGGGGACTTACACCGGGGAGCTGTTTTTT.

This clonotype has a count of ten or more. V and J are TRBV12-3 or TRBV12-4 and TRBJ2-3; D might be TRBD2 (6 bases). The CDR3 contains 15 residues. V lost 3 bases, J lost 1 base, and 11 bases lay in between. This chain's CDR3 is CASSFSGDGTDTQYF. As DNA, the CDR3 is TGTGCCAGCAGTTTTTCGGGGGACGGCACAGATACGCAGTATTTT.

This clonotype came up a few times. The rearrangement joins TRBV20-1 to TRBJ1-2, with TRBD1 matching over 7 bases. Germline values: CDR1 DFQATT, CDR2 SNEGSKA (reference sequence). CDR3 size: 15 residues. V trimming: 0 bases; J trimming: 1 base; junction bases outside the gene matches: 5. For the CDR3, the DNA is TGCAGTGCTAGAGATAGAACAGGGGATAACTATGGCTACACCTTC. Translating it yields CSARDRTGDNYGYTF.

The chain has TRBV28 and TRBJ2-1; TRBD1 aligns across 7 bases. Germline-derived CDR1 and CDR2 are MDHEN and SYDVKM. V was clipped by 10 bases and J by 1 base; unmatched bases: 10. This CDR3 is 15 amino acids long. This chain's CDR3 is CATIRGGGSYNEQFF. The CDR3 nucleotides read TGTGCCACTATCCGAGGGGGCGGTTCCTACAATGAGCAGTTCTTC.